This T cell receptor beta chain was found in a study of OX40 agonist ivuxolimab in advanced cancers. Study-wide context: Mean age around 64 years, range roughly 20 to 85; just over 80% male. Study-wide results and caveats: Low normalized T-cell clonal expansion was additionally recorded for some nonresponders. There was clonal expansion of CD4+ and CD8+ blood T cells by week 6 at 0.1 to 3.0 mg/kg.

Between the trimmed V and J ends, which lost 1 base and 4 bases, there was a span of 12 bases. Germline CDR1 SGDLS, CDR2 YYNGEE. The CDR3 consists of 15 residues. TCRdb's table, derived via immunoSEQ multiplex PCR, lists solely in-frame clones and lacks some. The sample carries approximately 100,000 clones, 85% to 90% recorded once. If patients had autoimmune disease history or systemic immunosuppression, they were excluded. Details on this clone: Its antigen remains unidentified.

The source was CD4+ or CD8+ T cells sorted from blood, collected in a trial of the OX40 agonist ivuxolimab. This chain connects TRBV9 to TRBJ1-5; D is possibly TRBD1 (5 bases). This receptor was taken from an adult with an advanced solid tumor such as melanoma, head and neck, liver or kidney cancer. The CDR3 DNA reads TGTGCCAGCAGCGTATTGGCGACAGAGAATCAGCCCCAGCATTTT. It is translated as CASSVLATENQPQHF.